Below, 20 T cell receptor beta chains from the same sample are listed, as sequenced in a study of blood T cells in healthy people across ages. Through a sample-barcoded 5' primer and a J-beta primer mix, a second PCR was run for roughly 7 to 12 cycles. Each CDR3 protein is one row after TCRdb ran MiXCR on the 5' RACE reads. The table includes 550,000 to 750,000 distinct CDR3 sequences, over 20% detected once. The sample consisted of blood. Receptors originate from a man between 70 and 80 years old in good health.

This chain joins TRBV2 and TRBJ1-2; no reliable D call. Looked up from germline, CDR1 is SNHLY and CDR2 is FYNNEI. Trimming removed 4 bases at V and 5 bases at J, with 11 bases between. This CDR3 comprises 13 residues. CDR3 protein: CASSVWGKYGYTF. In nucleotides, the CDR3 is TGTGCCAGCAGTGTGTGGGGAAAATATGGCTACACCTTC.

This clonotype was detected only a few times. This chain connects TRBV5-1 to TRBJ2-3; no definite D call. The CDR3 has 14 amino acids. Trimming pared 3 bases from V and 2 bases from J, leaving 10 bases between. Germline CDR1 reads SGHRS; CDR2 reads YFSETQ. CDR3 region: CASSWMTSTDTQYF. DNA for the CDR3: TGCGCCAGCAGCTGGATGACTTCCACAGATACGCAGTATTTT. Full variable domain (outside the CDR3, taken from reference TRBV5-1 and TRBJ2-3): KAGVTQTPRYLIKTRGQQVTLSCSPISGHRSVSWYQQTPGQGLQFLFEYFSETQRNKGNFPGRFSGRQFSNSRSEMNVSTLELGDSALYLCASSWMTSTDTQYFGPGTRLTVL.

Concerning this clonotype: The CDR3 carries no conserved terminal phenylalanine or tryptophan, so it likely arises from a read error. This chain connects TRBV12-3 or TRBV12-4 to TRBJ1-4, with a weak D call TRBD1 (5 bases). Trimming removed 6 bases from V and 8 bases from J, with 10 bases in between. The CDR3 is made up of 12 amino acids. CDR3 bases: TGTGCCAGCAGGGTCGGGACCGAAAAACTGTTTTCT. As protein: CASRVGTEKLFS.

Concerning this clonotype itself: A much larger clone sits a single nucleotide away, making a read error possible. This chain links TRBV14 with TRBJ2-1, with D hard to call. There are 13 residues in the CDR3. Germline CDR1 and CDR2: SGHDN and FVKESK. The CDR3 region has the DNA TGTGCCAGCAGCGCGGACCGCTACAATGGGCAGTTCTTC. Its protein is CASSADRYNGQFF.

This chain links TRBV7-2 with TRBJ2-1; D is ambiguous. CDR3 length equals 13 residues. The germline V gene has CDR1 SGHTA and CDR2 FQGNSA. The germline V and J ends were trimmed by 3 bases and 7 bases, with 10 bases remaining between them. CDR3 region: CASSLGLMNEQFF. CDR3 nucleotide sequence: TGTGCCAGCAGCTTGGGTCTAATGAATGAGCAGTTCTTC.

The table lists this clonotype with a few counts. The chain couples TRBV9 to TRBJ2-5, with D perhaps being TRBD1 or TRBD2 (5 bases each). The J call could be wrong; TRBJ2-1 is a better fit for the DNA end. Germline V CDR1 and CDR2: SGDLS, YYNGEE. This CDR3 region has 13 residues. CDR3 DNA sequence: TGTGCCAGCCCCCCGGGGACCTCCAATGAGCAGTTCTTC. Translating it yields CASPPGTSNEQFF.

The chain combines TRBV21-1 with TRBJ2-7; TRBD2 was called by the table and not checked on the DNA. TRBV21-1 is designated a pseudogene. This CDR3 is built from 14 residues. CDR3 bases: TGTGCCAGCAGCAAAGGGGACTTGACCTACGAGCAGTACTTC. Translation gives CASSKGDLTYEQYF.

This clonotype has more than one count but fewer than ten. This sequence joins TRBV7-9 and TRBJ2-5, with a weak D call TRBD2 (5 bases). The end of the DNA aligns better with TRBJ2-1, so the J call may be wrong. The CDR3 totals 14 residues. The germline CDR1 and CDR2 sequences are SEHNR and FQNEAQ (reference sequence). CDR3 nucleotides: TGTGCCAGCAGCTTATCGGGATTAGACAATGAGCAGTTCTTC. Residues: CASSLSGLDNEQFF.

This clonotype was observed a handful of times. The chain is built from TRBV15 and TRBJ2-2; D possibly corresponds to TRBD2 (5 bases). The V gene lost 1 base and the J gene lost 7 bases, with 10 bases spanning the gap. Germline CDR1 and CDR2: LNHNV and YYDKDF (reference sequence). CDR3 length: 14 residues. As DNA, the CDR3 is TGTGCCACCAGCAGAGTGGTAGCGAGCGGGGAGCTGTTTTTT. Protein sequence: CATSRVVASGELFF. Based on the CDR3 plus reference TRBV15 and TRBJ2-2, the full variable domain is DAMVIQNPRYQVTQFGKPVTLSCSQTLNHNVMYWYQQKSSQAPKLLFHYYDKDFNNEADTPDNFQSRRPNTSFCFLDIRSPGLGDTAMYLCATSRVVASGELFFGEGSRLTVL.

The rearrangement uses TRBV5-1 and TRBJ2-5, with 14 nucleotides matching TRBD2. Germline V lookup: CDR1 SGHRS, CDR2 YFSETQ. CDR3 length: 18 amino acids. The J segment lost 5 bases and the V segment lost 4 bases, leaving 13 bases of the junction unmatched. The chain's CDR3 is CASSPEGTSGSGQETQYF. The CDR3 coding sequence is TGCGCCAGCAGCCCGGAAGGGACTAGCGGGAGTGGTCAGGAGACCCAGTACTTC.

V usage is TRBV20-1 and J usage is TRBJ2-2; 8 bases map to TRBD2. This CDR3 has 18 amino acids. CDR1 is DFQATT, CDR2 SNEGSKA, per germline (reference sequence). V lost 0 bases and J lost 1; bases outside the gene matches: 10. This CDR3 is CSARDASGRSGNTGELFF. The CDR3 DNA reads as TGCAGTGCTAGAGATGCGAGCGGGAGAAGTGGGAACACCGGGGAGCTGTTTTTT.

The chain recombines TRBV12-3 or TRBV12-4 with TRBJ2-7; no definite D call. The CDR3 sequence is 14 residues long. The V and J ends lost 6 bases and 1 base respectively, with 13 bases between them. The CDR3 is CASSLASQSYEQYF. In DNA, the CDR3 is TGTGCCAGCAGCCTGGCGTCTCAATCCTACGAGCAGTACTTC.

The chain is built from TRBV4-3 and TRBJ1-4; maybe TRBD1 (5 bases). This CDR3 contains 14 residues. The V end lost 3 bases, the J end lost 4 bases, and 9 bases lay between the germline ends. CDR1 and CDR2 (germline): LGHNA, YSLEER. This chain's CDR3 is CASSQGRFNEKLFF. The CDR3, as DNA: TGCGCCAGCAGCCAGGGACGCTTTAATGAAAAACTGTTTTTT.

In this sample, this clonotype turned up a few times. The chain is built from TRBV5-1 and TRBJ2-7, with 10 nucleotides matching TRBD2. Trimming cost V 4 bases and J 2 bases; bases outside gene matches: 15. This CDR3 region has 18 residues. The germline V gene encodes CDR1 SGHRS and CDR2 YFSETQ. The CDR3 DNA reads as TGCGCCAGCAGCCCACGTCAACCTGGGACTAGCGATCCCTACGAGCAGTACTTC. Encoded protein: CASSPRQPGTSDPYEQYF.

This clonotype was found a few times. The V gene is TRBV20-1, the J gene TRBJ2-1; 7 bases are shared with TRBD2. This CDR3 has 14 residues. Losses at the gene ends were 4 bases for V and 6 bases for J; bases not matched to a gene: 9. Looked up from germline, CDR1 is DFQATT and CDR2 is SNEGSKA (reference sequence). The CDR3 sequence: CSATPLAELNEQFF. The CDR3 DNA is TGCAGTGCTACGCCGCTAGCGGAGCTCAATGAGCAGTTCTTC.

The chain recombines TRBV20-1 with TRBJ2-4; TRBD1 agrees at 7 bases. V was clipped by 6 bases and J by 6 bases; unmatched bases: 11. The CDR3 is 14 amino acids. Germline values: CDR1 DFQATT, CDR2 SNEGSKA (reference sequence). The CDR3 DNA reads TGCAGTGCAATTACAGGGGACGCAGGAAACATTCAGTACTTC. Translating it yields CSAITGDAGNIQYF.

V is TRBV7-9 and J is TRBJ2-5; 13 bases align to TRBD2. Germline CDR1 is SEHNR and CDR2 is FQNEAQ (reference sequence). The CDR3 runs to 16 residues. V shed 5 bases and J 0 bases; nucleotides not matched to a gene: 3. CDR3 residues: CASSTGTSGDQETQYF. DNA of the CDR3: TGTGCCAGCAGCACAGGGACTAGCGGGGACCAAGAGACCCAGTACTTC. The full variable domain, in which reference TRBV7-9 and TRBJ2-5 provide the parts outside the CDR3, is DTGVSQNPRHKITKRGQNVTFRCDPISEHNRLYWYRQTLGQGPEFLTYFQNEAQLEKSRLLSDRFSAERPKGSFSTLEIQRTEQGDSAMYLCASSTGTSGDQETQYFGPGTRLLVL.

This clonotype was found many times. The CDR3 region is CSARDVSKNYGYTF. The DNA for the CDR3 is TGCAGTGCTAGAGATGTCAGTAAGAACTATGGCTACACCTTC. This chain links TRBV20-1 with TRBJ1-2, with no clear D. Germline CDR1 is DFQATT and CDR2 is SNEGSKA (reference sequence). The CDR3 covers 14 residues. V was cut by 0 bases and J by 2 bases, with 10 bases left in between.

V gene TRBV20-1 combines with J gene TRBJ1-2; the D gene is possibly TRBD1 (5 bases). CDR1 is DFQATT, CDR2 SNEGSKA, per germline (reference sequence). This CDR3 region has 13 residues. The V gene lost 0 bases and the J gene lost 4 bases, with 9 bases spanning the gap. CDR3 DNA sequence: TGCAGTGCTAGAGAATCAGGGAGCTATGGCTACACCTTC. Translated: CSARESGSYGYTF.

With regard to this clonotype: Without the conserved terminal phenylalanine or tryptophan, this CDR3 likely stems from a read error. This chain connects TRBV29-1 to TRBJ1-1, with D unresolved. The CDR3 length is 15 residues. Trimming left V 5 bases short and J 0 bases short, with 16 bases between. In germline, CDR1 is SQVTM, CDR2 ANQGSEA. Here the CDR3 reads CSVREPQSMNTEAFC. DNA for the CDR3: TGCAGCGTTCGAGAACCTCAGTCTATGAACACTGAAGCTTTCTGT.